Given below is one T cell receptor beta chain in context. Donors were grouped by their self-reported clinical history. The sample originates from a study of blood T cell repertoires in COVID-19. Turning to the study itself: Researchers got acute and convalescent COVID-19 samples from the United States, Italy and Spain. The analysed material was cDNA or gDNA that came from T cells, B-cell-depleted T cells, or PBMCs.

The junction had 1 base not matched to a gene; V was cut back by 3 bases and J by 2 bases. This CDR3 spans 14 amino acids. Germline values: CDR1 GTSNPN, CDR2 SVGIG (reference sequence). In the authors' workflow: Amplification of reference gene primers was used by the study to estimate nucleated cell counts. Only in-frame clones appear in the TCRdb table, and some are missing; sequencing was by immunoSEQ multiplex PCR. That table furnishes V, J and clone size, whereas the DNA furnished D and trimming. The sample shows some 220,000 clones, 85% to 90% of them seen only once. V is TRBV30 and J is TRBJ2-7, with TRBD2 matching over 13 bases. This TCR was sampled from a woman in her forties or fifties in a cohort exposed to, infected with or recovered from COVID-19 (not recorded which). The sample consisted of PBMCs or T cells enriched from blood (not recorded which). CDR3 bases: TGTGCCTGGAGCGGACTAGCGGGGGCCTACGAGCAGTACTTC. The encoded protein is CAWSGLAGAYEQYF.